Sequencing of this T cell receptor beta chain was carried out in a study of spatial heterogeneity in lung cancer (dated by TCRdb to the late 2010s). Describing the broader study: Beta-chain transcripts were consistently detected in greater numbers than alpha-chain transcripts, which likely reflects a higher abundance of beta-chain transcripts. In the raw uncorrected reads, each unique combination of TCR and UMI appeared on average more than ten times. In tumor regions, TCR transcript counts showed a strong correlation with a T cell transcriptional module score from matched bulk RNA-seq. Nonsynonymous mutation counts, determined by whole-exome sequencing of tumor tissue, were related to features of the TCR repertoire. In non-small cell lung cancer, the study made a quantitative comparison of TCR alpha and beta repertoires among multiple tumor regions, matched nontumor lung and blood. Both alpha and beta chains were TCR-sequenced in 220 or so tumor regions, approximately 67 matched nontumor lung samples and roughly 50 PBMC samples obtained at surgery.

Counted from cysteine to phenylalanine, this CDR3 has 14 amino acids. Only the CDR3 DNA stays, 42 bases, in frame from base 1. The CDR1 and CDR2 encoded by the germline V gene (reference sequence) are LGHDT and YNNKEL. Here V drops 4 bases and J drops 10 bases, and the junction holds 6 bases not matched to any gene. Study-wide findings and limitations: The count of ubiquitous expanded TCRs correlated with the count of ubiquitous nonsynonymous mutations, and the count of regional expanded TCRs correlated with the count of regional nonsynonymous mutations. The tumor nonsynonymous mutation count correlated with the number of expanded alpha and beta TCRs within the tumor. TCR-seq was estimated to cover only approximately 6.4% of tumor T cells for alpha chains and 12% to 15% for beta chains. Additional single-cell paired TCR alpha and beta sequencing was considered necessary to confirm, at a functional level, the hypothesis that regional TCRs recognize regional mutations.

This clonotype was detected only once. Its antigen remains unidentified. No base quality values were provided; no much bigger clone lies one nucleotide off. Weak support is all one read offers. The library was built by means of 5' RACE. Data came from a NextSeq 500. To allow correction of PCR and sequencing errors, the TCR library protocol tagged every TCR cDNA molecule with a unique molecular identifier. The published analysis was carried out like this. Decombinator tools were used for TCR identification, UMI-based error correction and CDR3 extraction. TCRs above a frequency of 2 per 1,000, corresponding to the top 1% of the tumor frequency distribution, were defined as expanded. Expanded tumor TCRs were classed as regional if statistically deemed absent (corrected P<0.05) from at least one tumor region, otherwise ubiquitous. Renyi diversity was computed with the R vegan package after each repertoire had been subsampled 100 times to 5,000 TCRs. CDR3 similarity networks were built from amino acid triplet string-kernel similarity, connecting CDR3s with pairwise similarity above 0.82. TCRdb reprocessed the public reads (quality trimming at Q25 with fastp, clone calling with MiXCR) and kept in-frame beta chains. Duplicate CDR3 protein sequences are folded into a single record with the most common DNA and genes. These V and J calls originate from TCRdb's pipeline instead of the authors' own analysis. This sample gives 2,000 to 3,000 distinct CDR3 sequences in total; approximately 15% of them show up just once. Jointly, the top ten make up about a tenth of the sample.

In the paper's terms, the time point label means: sample taken at primary tumor resection. The donors were more than 60 patients from the lung TRACERx cohort who had early-stage, untreated non-small cell lung cancer. Without any cell sorting, TCR sequencing was performed on whole RNA extracted either from tumor and nontumor lung tissue or from cryopreserved PBMC samples. A patient was chosen for TCR sequencing only when enough RNA was available from at least two tumor regions. Before being selected, tumor and adjacent nontumor lung specimens were reviewed by a lung pathologist. The source of this sequence is a male donor with early-stage non-small cell lung cancer. The material sequenced was lung tumor tissue, taken at surgery. Here the chain combines TRBV3-1 and TRBJ2-1; TRBD2 aligns with 11 central bases. The DNA is as follows: TGTGCCAGCAGCCCGGGACTAGCGGATCGGGAGCAGTTCTTC. Its protein reads: CASSPGLADREQFF.